This TCR beta chain originates from a study of neoadjuvant anti-PD-1 for oral cavity cancer. A single count supports this clone. CDR1 is SEHNR, CDR2 FQNEAQ, per germline (reference sequence). The CDR3 consists of 12 residues. Trimming stripped 4 bases from V and 1 base from J, with 3 bases between. Regarding time point: after neoadjuvant nivolumab, at surgical resection. Using immunoSEQ multiplex PCR, the repertoire was profiled, and TCRdb retains in-frame clones only, with some absent. The sample contains 10,000 to 15,000 clones, about 76% of which appear only once. The source material was PBMCs, sampled after nivolumab (anti-PD-1) treatment. The receptor was derived from a person aged 40 to 85 with oral cavity squamous cell carcinoma. The chain uses TRBV7-9 and TRBJ2-3; no clear D. The CDR3 loop reads CASSSRTDTQYF. The CDR3 region has the DNA TGTGCCAGCAGCTCCCGCACAGATACGCAGTATTTT. Full variable domain (remainder filled in from reference TRBV7-9 and TRBJ2-3): DTGVSQNPRHKITKRGQNVTFRCDPISEHNRLYWYRQTLGQGPEFLTYFQNEAQLEKSRLLSDRFSAERPKGSFSTLEIQRTEQGDSAMYLCASSSRTDTQYFGPGTRLTVL.